This T cell receptor beta chain was identified during a study of cytomegalovirus exposure and HLA in healthy donors. Study in general: An analysis done earlier identified 90 million to 120 million unique TCR beta sequences from roughly 190 million T cells.

Study-level findings and limits: Later analysis suggested links between common viral pathogens and several top significant clusters.

The PCR was carried out with 60 Vbeta primers and 13 Jbeta primers. Sequencing used immunoSEQ multiplex PCR; TCRdb keeps in-frame clones, though not all of them. In the table there are around 140,000 clones, more than 60% of which are singletons. In the case of this clone: As yet, its antigen is unknown.

The germline gives CDR1 SQVTM, CDR2 ANQGSEA. V was pared by 4 bases and J by 6 bases, with 3 bases of the junction left unmatched. The CDR3 runs 12 residues. Everyone who donated was a healthy bone marrow donor. What was sequenced was PBMCs. The source of this sequence is a woman aged 18-29 years in good health and CMV-seronegative. This rearrangement joins TRBV29-1 to TRBJ1-1; TRBD1 matches 9 bases. CDR3 protein: CSVGRQGAEAFF. CDR3 in DNA: TGCAGCGTTGGGAGACAGGGGGCTGAAGCTTTCTTT.